Sequencing of this T cell receptor (beta chain) was carried out in a study of blood T cells in healthy people across ages. Notes on the study in general: Estimated diversity across one million T cells was deemed an underestimate. Roughly linearly, TCR beta diversity per million T cells fell as age increased. Naive T cell percentage showed a strong correlation with the diversity of TCR beta.

Points on this clonotype: Its target is not known.

Those donating, healthy Caucasian individuals from Russia, were aged about 6 to 100. The CDR3 consists of 15 residues. From germline, CDR1 is MNHNS and CDR2 SASEGT. Trimming took off 7 bases at V and 8 bases at J, with 18 bases between the two ends. Primers used in a second PCR of about 6 to 11 cycles were a sample-barcoded 5' primer and a J-beta primer mix. One entry per CDR3 protein results from TCRdb running MiXCR on the 5' RACE reads. The table records hundreds of thousands of distinct CDR3 sequences, roughly 60% of them present only once. The receptor comes from a man younger than 45 in good health. Sample: blood. The V call is TRBV6-1, the J call TRBJ1-6; D possibly corresponds to TRBD1 (5 bases). CDR3 residues: CASNYGRGKDSPLHF. The CDR3 nucleotides read TGTGCCAGCAACTATGGGAGGGGTAAGGATTCACCCCTCCACTTT.